This TCR beta chain stems from a study of PD-1 blockade in classical Hodgkin lymphoma. About the research overall: Intravenous infusions of nivolumab 3 mg/kg reached patients every 2 weeks.

This clone was recorded only once. Its cognate antigen is unknown. Documented time point: cycle 4 day 1 (C4D1), after more than five weeks of nivolumab. Brentuximab vedotin exposure varied, and every patient relapsed after autologous stem cell transplantation. General observations from the study: Exclusion removed patients who began nivolumab under 1 year after ASCT.

The germline V gene has CDR1 SGHRS and CDR2 YFSETQ. This CDR3 is 16 amino acids long. The germline V and J ends were trimmed by 0 bases and 9 bases, with 16 bases remaining between them. Measured with immunoSEQ multiplex PCR; TCRdb has only the in-frame clones, and not every one. In the table there are 15,000 to 20,000 clones, around 81% of which are singletons. The chain carries TRBV5-1 and TRBJ1-6; D is unclear. This sequence was found in a human donor with classical Hodgkin lymphoma. The sample here was peripheral blood mononuclear cells (PBMCs), taken before the fourth cycle of nivolumab. CDR3 in amino acids: CASSLGLVGMVSPLHF. The CDR3 DNA reads TGCGCCAGCAGCTTGGGCCTGGTGGGGATGGTTTCACCCCTCCACTTT.